These T cell receptor beta chains were read from a single sample in a study of CD8 T cells in ankylosing spondylitis. TCRdb reanalysed the 5' RACE reads using MiXCR and keeps one entry per CDR3 protein. The repertoire holds 350,000 to 400,000 distinct CDR3 sequences, with 20% to 25% as singletons. Sequencing was done on a sample of blood, either unsorted or a sorted T cell fraction (not recorded which). These receptors were taken from a male donor with ankylosing spondylitis or in good health (not recorded which). Each CDR3 is given with its conserved first and last residue. Each record gives: J gene, V gene, D gene, clone size, CDR3 protein, CDR3 DNA. D genes are given only for firm matches. For some rows the clone size is stated as once, few or many, or as a class when expanded; others skip it.

J: TRBJ2-1; V: TRBV2; D: TRBD1; size: NA; CDR3: CASSARDRANEQFF; DNA: TGTGCCAGCAGTGCCCGGGACAGAGCGAATGAGCAGTTCTTC
J: TRBJ2-1; V: TRBV7-6; D: NA; size: few; CDR3: CASTKTERGAGYNEQFF; DNA: TGTGCCAGCACCAAAACAGAGAGGGGGGCCGGGTACAATGAGCAGTTCTTC
J: TRBJ2-3; V: TRBV24-1; D: NA; size: few; CDR3: CATREGSTDTQYF; DNA: TGTGCCACCAGGGAGGGGAGCACAGATACGCAGTATTTT
J: TRBJ2-1; V: TRBV12-3/TRBV12-4; D: NA; size: many; CDR3: CASSPGPDEQFF; DNA: TGTGCCAGCAGTCCCGGCCCGGATGAGCAGTTCTTC
J: TRBJ2-4; V: TRBV9; D: TRBD2; size: NA; CDR3: CASSVRAGGTKNIQYF; DNA: TGTGCCAGCAGCGTTAGGGCGGGGGGCACCAAAAACATTCAGTACTTC
J: TRBJ2-7; V: TRBV10-3; D: NA; size: NA; CDR3: CAISDTGPYEQYF; DNA: TGTGCCATCAGTGATACGGGCCCCTACGAGCAGTACTTC
J: TRBJ2-1; V: TRBV6-4; D: NA; size: many; CDR3: CASSEVEGHNEQFF; DNA: TGTGCCAGCAGTGAGGTGGAGGGCCACAATGAGCAGTTCTTC
J: TRBJ2-5; V: TRBV25-1; D: NA; size: few; CDR3: CASSDPKGSPSMETQYF; DNA: TGTGCCAGCAGTGACCCCAAAGGAAGCCCAAGCATGGAGACCCAGTACTTC
J: TRBJ2-1; V: TRBV24-1; D: TRBD2; size: many; CDR3: CATTLTSGGEQFF; DNA: TGTGCCACCACCCTGACTAGCGGGGGTGAGCAGTTCTTC
J: TRBJ2-7; V: TRBV7-9; D: TRBD1; size: few; CDR3: CASSLYRGDYEQYF; DNA: TGTGCCAGCAGCTTATACAGGGGAGACTACGAGCAGTACTTC
J: TRBJ2-3; V: TRBV20-1; D: NA; size: NA; CDR3: CSARGVGTDTQYF; DNA: TGCAGTGCTAGAGGAGTCGGAACAGATACGCAGTATTTT
J: TRBJ2-3; V: TRBV13; D: TRBD2; size: NA; CDR3: CASSLGSAGLAGGPFTDTQYF; DNA: TGTGCCAGCAGCTTAGGATCGGCGGGACTAGCGGGGGGGCCGTTCACAGATACGCAGTATTTT
J: TRBJ2-1; V: TRBV29-1; D: NA; size: NA; CDR3: CSVEGLLAEQFF; DNA: TGCAGCGTTGAAGGCCTGCTAGCGGAGCAGTTCTTC
J: TRBJ2-5; V: TRBV14; D: NA; size: NA; CDR3: CASSLVRGNLETQYF; DNA: TGTGCCAGCAGCCTGGTCCGGGGGAATTTGGAGACCCAGTACTTC
J: TRBJ2-1; V: TRBV7-9; D: NA; size: few; CDR3: CASSPRSQPNEQFF; DNA: TGTGCCAGCAGTCCCCGTTCCCAGCCCAATGAGCAGTTCTTC
J: TRBJ2-5; V: TRBV5-5; D: NA; size: NA; CDR3: CASSLVQWETQYF; DNA: TGTGCCAGCAGCTTGGTACAGTGGGAGACCCAGTACTTC
J: TRBJ2-7; V: TRBV7-8; D: NA; size: NA; CDR3: CASSPPRTARYEQYF; DNA: TGTGCCAGCAGCCCCCCGCGGACAGCGAGATACGAGCAGTACTTC
J: TRBJ2-1; V: TRBV7-8; D: NA; size: NA; CDR3: CASTPEFDEQFF; DNA: TGTGCCAGCACCCCCGAGTTCGATGAGCAGTTCTTC
J: TRBJ2-3; V: TRBV7-9; D: NA; size: many; CDR3: CASSYLAAGEDTQYF; DNA: TGTGCCAGCAGCTACCTAGCGGCAGGGGAAGATACGCAGTATTTT
J: TRBJ2-1; V: TRBV29-1; D: NA; size: few; CDR3: CSLLGAYNEQFF; DNA: TGCAGCCTCCTGGGGGCGTACAATGAGCAGTTCTTC
J: TRBJ2-7; V: TRBV12-3/TRBV12-4; D: TRBD2; size: many; CDR3: CASSFGLGEGEQYF; DNA: TGTGCCAGCAGTTTCGGGTTGGGGGAGGGGGAGCAGTACTTC
J: TRBJ2-2; V: TRBV7-9; D: NA; size: few; CDR3: CASRPSTGELFF; DNA: TGTGCCAGCAGACCTAGCACCGGGGAGCTGTTTTTT
J: TRBJ2-7; V: TRBV12-3/TRBV12-4; D: NA; size: NA; CDR3: CASSLAAQGEYF; DNA: TGTGCCAGCAGTTTAGCCGCGCAGGGAGAGTACTTC
J: TRBJ1-1; V: TRBV7-9; D: NA; size: NA; CDR3: CASRAPANTEAFF; DNA: TGTGCCAGCAGGGCTCCGGCGAACACTGAAGCTTTCTTT
J: TRBJ1-5; V: TRBV2; D: NA; size: NA; CDR3: CASSDPAGSQPQHF; DNA: TGTGCCAGCAGTGACCCGGCAGGGAGTCAGCCCCAGCATTTT
J: TRBJ2-1; V: TRBV6-2/TRBV6-3; D: TRBD2; size: NA; CDR3: CASSYDRRGGLNEQFF; DNA: TGTGCCAGCAGTTACGATCGGCGGGGGGGCCTCAATGAGCAGTTCTTC
J: TRBJ2-7; V: TRBV2; D: TRBD1; size: NA; CDR3: CASRRQGTYEQYF; DNA: TGTGCCAGCAGAAGACAGGGAACCTACGAGCAGTACTTC
J: TRBJ2-1; V: TRBV6-1; D: NA; size: NA; CDR3: CASGITDNNEQFF; DNA: TGTGCCAGCGGGATCACAGATAACAATGAGCAGTTCTTC
J: TRBJ2-5; V: TRBV9; D: NA; size: NA; CDR3: CASSVENAARETQYF; DNA: TGTGCCAGCAGCGTAGAGAATGCGGCGCGGGAGACCCAGTACTTC
J: TRBJ2-7; V: TRBV12-3/TRBV12-4; D: NA; size: many; CDR3: CASSFFRYEQYF; DNA: TGTGCCAGCAGTTTTTTTAGGTACGAGCAGTACTTC
J: TRBJ1-4; V: TRBV5-1; D: TRBD1; size: NA; CDR3: CASSLSPTGGALEKLFF; DNA: TGCGCCAGCAGCTTGTCCCCAACAGGGGGTGCTCTTGAAAAACTGTTTTTT
J: TRBJ1-5; V: TRBV10-3; D: TRBD1; size: few; CDR3: CATWDSQYSNQPQHF; DNA: TGTGCCACTTGGGACAGCCAGTATAGCAATCAGCCCCAGCATTTT
J: TRBJ1-1; V: TRBV29-1; D: NA; size: many; CDR3: CSARGTEAFF; DNA: TGCAGCGCCAGGGGCACTGAAGCTTTCTTT
J: TRBJ2-1; V: TRBV20-1; D: TRBD2; size: few; CDR3: CSARDGGAYNEQFF; DNA: TGCAGTGCTAGAGACGGGGGGGCCTACAATGAGCAGTTCTTC
J: TRBJ2-1; V: TRBV20-1; D: NA; size: few; CDR3: CSARDPEGTYNEQFF; DNA: TGCAGTGCTAGAGATCCGGAGGGGACCTACAATGAGCAGTTCTTC
J: TRBJ2-7; V: TRBV7-8; D: TRBD1; size: NA; CDR3: CASSQTGTAYEQYF; DNA: TGTGCCAGCAGCCAGACCGGGACAGCCTACGAGCAGTACTTC